The 31 T cell receptor beta chains below were found in one sample sequenced in a study of CD8+ T cells in alopecia areata. It was with CD4, CD8alpha, NKG2D, NKG2ACE and other markers that pooled cutaneous lymph node cells were sorted. As the sequencing template, cDNA was produced by extracting RNA and reverse transcribing it. The table came from immunoSEQ multiplex PCR; TCRdb's copy has only in-frame clones and leaves some out. The repertoire consists of about 270,000 clones, none detected only once. Sequenced material: CD4+ T cells sorted from a lymph node. These receptors all come from a C3H/HeJ mouse with alopecia areata. MHC haplotype here: H2-k.

This clone has just a few counts. Here the gene names and germline are mouse. The read ends 4 residues early relative to the CDR3; the germline J gene fills the gap. Different DNA sequences within this sample yield the same CDR3. The rearrangement joins TRBV5 to TRBJ2-1, with 8 positions matching TRBD2. The V gene end was trimmed by 0 bases and the J gene end by 5 bases; junction bases not matched to a gene: 3. The CDR3 loop spans 15 amino acids. The germline V gene encodes CDR1 LGHNA and CDR2 YNLKQL (reference sequence). The CDR3 DNA, read in part, is TGTGCCAGCAGCCAAGAAGGGGGGGGCGATGCT. Translated: CASSQEGGGDA. The full CDR3 protein is CASSQEGGGDAEQFF.

Notes on this clone: Gene names refer to mouse genes. The sequence runs out 4 residues before the end of the CDR3; the remainder is reconstructed from the germline J gene. This CDR3 is also generated by other DNA sequences in the sample. The V call is TRBV1, the J call TRBJ2-5; TRBD2 matches 9 bases. Trimming took 0 bases from V and 3 from J; bases not matched to a gene: 1. Germline V gene sequence: CDR1 NSQYPW, CDR2 LRSPGD (reference sequence). CDR3 length equals 15 residues. CDR3 bases read: TGCACCTGCAGTGCAGATACTGGGGGGCAAGAC. Translated: CTCSADTGGQD. The CDR3 in full is CTCSADTGGQDTQYF. Supplemented by reference TRBV1 and TRBJ2-5, the full variable domain reads VTLLEQNPRWRLVPRGQAVNLRCILKNSQYPWMSWYQQDLQKQLQWLFTLRSPGDKEVKSLPGADYLATRVTDTELRLQVANMSQGRTLYCTCSADTGGQDTQYFGPGTRLLVL.

With respect to this clone: Germline and genes here are mouse. The read ends 4 residues before the CDR3 terminus; that terminus is restored from the germline J gene. Different DNA sequences within this sample yield the same CDR3. The J gene is TRBJ2-1, the V gene TRBV1, with a tentative D call TRBD2 (6 bases). The CDR3 loop spans 16 amino acids. The germline CDR1 and CDR2 sequences are NSQYPW and LRSPGD (reference sequence). Trimming took 0 bases from V and 0 from J, leaving 9 bases between them. The CDR3 spells CTCSADPGGNYAEQFF. Incomplete CDR3 DNA: TGCACCTGCAGTGCAGATCCGGGGGGTAACTATGCT. Supplemented by reference TRBV1 and TRBJ2-1, the full variable domain reads VTLLEQNPRWRLVPRGQAVNLRCILKNSQYPWMSWYQQDLQKQLQWLFTLRSPGDKEVKSLPGADYLATRVTDTELRLQVANMSQGRTLYCTCSADPGGNYAEQFFGPGTRLTVL.

Many counts were recorded for this clone. The genes and germline here are from mouse. The read terminates 4 residues ahead of where the CDR3 ends, so the germline J gene completes it. Additional DNA sequences in this sample encode the identical CDR3. The chain is built from TRBV17 and TRBJ2-1; TRBD1 is a possible D gene (6 bases). Trimming cost V 3 bases and J 5 bases, with 11 bases left between them. Germline loops: CDR1 MNHDT, CDR2 YYDKIL. The CDR3 has 14 amino acids. The chain's CDR3 is CASSRQGLDAEQFF. CDR3 DNA (partial): TGTGCTAGCAGTAGGCAGGGGCTGGATGCT.

This clone was seen a handful of times. The listed genes are named as in mouse. The read finishes 4 residues shy of the CDR3 end, and the germline J gene is used to complete it. The chain combines TRBV13-1 with TRBJ2-3; possible D gene TRBD1, 6 bases. The germline CDR1 and CDR2 sequences are NSHNY and SYGAGN. Trimming took 3 bases from V and 0 from J, leaving 11 bases between them. The CDR3 runs to 15 residues. The DNA read from the CDR3 is TGTGCCAGCAGTGTCCGGACAGATAGTGCAGAA. The encoded protein is CASSVRTDSAE. The CDR3 in full is CASSVRTDSAETLYF.

In this sample, this clone turned up many times. Gene names and germline match the mouse. The DNA ends 4 residues before the CDR3 does, and the rest of the CDR3 is filled in from the germline J gene. The chain is built from TRBV31 and TRBJ1-2; a possible D gene is TRBD1 (6 bases). The CDR3 runs to 12 residues. CDR1 GKSSPN and CDR2 SITVG come from the germline V gene. Trimming cost V 1 base and J 3 bases, with 6 bases left between them. CDR3 bases read: TGTGCCTGGAGTCAGGGGGACTCC. This encodes CAWSQGDS. The CDR3 reads in full as CAWSQGDSDYTF. Supplemented by reference TRBV31 and TRBJ1-2, the full variable domain reads AQTIHQWPVAEIKAVGSPLSLGCTIKGKSSPNLYWYWQATGGTLQQLFYSITVGQVESVVQLNLSASRPKDDQFILSTEKLLLSHSGFYLCAWSQGDSDYTFGSGTRLLVI.

Comment on this clone: Mouse names are used for the genes. The read ends 4 residues shy of where the CDR3 ends; the end is completed using the germline J gene. The chain links TRBV2 to TRBJ2-7, with TRBD2 matching 13 bases. The V and J ends lost 2 bases and 3 bases, in that order; junction bases with no gene match: 1. This CDR3 comprises 15 residues. CDR1 and CDR2 (germline): LGHNA, YSYQKL. CDR3 DNA, as far as it was read: TGTGCCAGCAGCCAAAGGGACTGGGGGGGCTAT. This translates into CASSQRDWGGY. The whole CDR3 protein is CASSQRDWGGYEQYF.

Note on this clone: Mouse gene names and germline throughout. The read falls 4 residues short of the CDR3 end, and the missing part is taken from the germline J gene. The chain uses TRBV13-1 and TRBJ2-5; TRBD2 is a possible D gene (6 bases). CDR3 size: 12 residues. Germline lookup yields CDR1 NSHNY and CDR2 SYGAGN. Partial CDR3 DNA: TGTGCCAGCAGCAACTGGGTCGAC. It codes for CASSNWVD. The full CDR3 is CASSNWVDTQYF.

On this clone: The listed genes are named as in mouse. The read ends 4 residues shy of where the CDR3 ends; the end is completed using the germline J gene. This CDR3 is also generated by other DNA sequences in the sample. This chain links TRBV5 with TRBJ2-1, with 10 bases matching TRBD2. V lost 0 bases, J lost 5 bases, and 1 base stayed unmatched. This CDR3 spans 15 amino acids. CDR1 is LGHNA, CDR2 YNLKQL, per germline (reference sequence). The sequenced CDR3 bases are TGTGCCAGCAGCCAAGAAACTGGGGGGGATGCT. Translated: CASSQETGGDA. The entire CDR3 protein is CASSQETGGDAEQFF.

This clone appeared many times. Gene names are mouse gene names. The CDR3 end falls 4 residues outside the read, so it is completed with the germline J gene. V and J are TRBV17 and TRBJ2-2; perhaps TRBD2 as D (6 bases). The CDR3 totals 15 residues. Germline V gene data show CDR1 as MNHDT and CDR2 as YYDKIL. V gave up 3 bases and J gave up 4 bases, with 12 bases separating them. The part of the CDR3 DNA that was read is TGTGCTAGCAGTAGGGGACTCCAAGTCACCGGG. Translation gives CASSRGLQVTG. The entire CDR3 protein is CASSRGLQVTGQLYF.

Turning to this clone: Mouse gene names and germline throughout. The read stops 4 residues short of the end of the CDR3; the missing end is completed from the germline J gene. The V and J genes are TRBV19 and TRBJ2-7; D remains unclear. With 0 bases removed from V and 0 bases from J, the gap between germline ends came to 7 bases. The CDR3 contains 14 residues. Germline lookup yields CDR1 FNHDT and CDR2 SITEND (reference sequence). The part of the CDR3 DNA that was read is TGTGCCAGCAGTATAGCTGCTGGCTCCTAT. Its protein is CASSIAAGSY. The complete CDR3 sequence is CASSIAAGSYEQYF. The entire variable domain, with the rest obtained from reference TRBV19 and TRBJ2-7, is as follows: GGIITQTPKFLIGQEGQKLTLKCQQNFNHDTMYWYRQDSGKGLRLIYYSITENDLQKGDLSEGYDASREKKSSFSLTVTSAQKNEMAVFLCASSIAAGSYEQYFGPGTRLTVL.

The table lists this clone with a few counts. The genes and germline here are from mouse. The CDR3 is CASSDYTSYNSPLYF. The DNA read from the CDR3 is TGTGCCAGCAGTGATTACACTTCCTATAATTCGCCC. The chain links TRBV13-1 to TRBJ1-6, with D uncertain. The CDR3 is cut off 3 residues early in the read; its end comes from the germline J gene. TRBJ1-6 is flagged as an ORF with uncertain function. Germline CDR1 reads NSHNY; CDR2 reads SYGAGN. V gave up 1 base and J gave up 0 bases, with 5 bases separating them. The CDR3 is 15 amino acids.

There are a few counts of this clone. Gene names denote mouse genes. The sequence runs out 4 residues before the end of the CDR3; the remainder is reconstructed from the germline J gene. This sample includes further DNA sequences coding for the same CDR3. The J gene is TRBJ2-1, the V gene TRBV5; weak D call: TRBD2 (6 bases). The V gene's germline CDR1 is LGHNA and CDR2 YNLKQL (reference sequence). The CDR3 loop spans 13 amino acids. The sequenced part of the CDR3 DNA is TGTGCCAGCAGCCAAGATCTGGGGGCT. It translates to CASSQDLGA. The entire CDR3 protein is CASSQDLGAEQFF.

This clone was observed a few times. Gene labels here are mouse ones. The read stops 4 residues short of the end of the CDR3; the missing end is completed from the germline J gene. The sample carries other DNA sequences with the same CDR3. The chain links TRBV13-1 to TRBJ2-3, with 13 bases aligning to TRBD2. CDR3 length equals 16 residues. The germline CDR1 and CDR2 sequences are NSHNY and SYGAGN. The J segment lost 0 bases and the V segment lost 3 bases, leaving 1 base of the junction unmatched. Incomplete CDR3 DNA: TGTGCCAGCAGTGGGGACTGGGGGGGTAGTGCAGAA. This gives the protein CASSGDWGGSAE. Given in full, the CDR3 is CASSGDWGGSAETLYF.

This clone was seen a few times. Gene and germline names: mouse. The read ends 4 residues shy of where the CDR3 ends; the end is completed using the germline J gene. This rearrangement joins TRBV13-3 to TRBJ2-2; 7 nucleotides match TRBD1. CDR1 is NNHDY, CDR2 SYVADS, per germline. The junction had 4 bases not matched to a gene; V was cut back by 4 bases and J by 1 base. There are 15 residues in the CDR3. CDR3 sequence: CASSHDRENTGQLYF. CDR3 DNA, as far as it was read: TGTGCCAGCAGTCACGACAGGGAAAACACCGGG.

As regards this clone: Mouse gene names apply. The sequence runs out 4 residues before the end of the CDR3; the remainder is reconstructed from the germline J gene. The chain couples TRBV5 to TRBJ2-4; 9 nucleotides align to TRBD1. J was trimmed by 2 bases and V by 2 bases; bases with no gene match: 5. The CDR3 totals 16 residues. CDR1 and CDR2 from the germline V gene are LGHNA and YNLKQL (reference sequence). The CDR3 is CASSQHRGQDQNTLYF. The covered CDR3 bases are TGTGCCAGCAGCCAACACAGGGGGCAAGATCAAAAC.

This clone appeared a few times. Mouse gene names apply. The missing CDR3 end, 4 residues past where the read stops, is filled in from the germline J gene. This chain joins TRBV13-3 and TRBJ1-2, with a possible D match to TRBD1 (6 bases). The CDR3 is 14 residues long. Germline lookup yields CDR1 NNHDY and CDR2 SYVADS. The germline V and J ends were trimmed by 5 bases and 3 bases, with 14 bases remaining between them. The CDR3 sequence is CASRPTGRDSDYTF. The DNA read from the CDR3 is TGTGCCAGCAGACCTACAGGGAGGGACTCC.

This clone was seen only a few times. Gene names are the mouse ones. Read coverage stops 4 residues before the CDR3 terminus; the germline J gene supplies the remainder. The same CDR3 arises from other DNA sequences in this sample as well. The chain recombines TRBV13-3 with TRBJ1-2; a possible D gene is TRBD1 (5 bases). Trimming pared 2 bases from V and 3 bases from J, leaving 11 bases between. This CDR3 is 14 amino acids long. Germline V CDR1 and CDR2: NNHDY, SYVADS. CDR3 region: CASSEGGGDSDYTF. The CDR3 DNA, read in part, is TGTGCCAGCAGTGAAGGTGGGGGAGACTCC.

Remarks on this clone: Gene names are the mouse ones. The read stops 4 residues short of the end of the CDR3; the missing end is completed from the germline J gene. V gene TRBV29 combines with J gene TRBJ1-2, with 7 bases fitting TRBD1. The CDR3 extends over 14 amino acids. Germline values: CDR1 MSHET, CDR2 SYDVDS. V dropped 6 bases and J dropped 0; count of bases not matched to a gene: 4. The covered CDR3 bases are TGTGCTAGCAGCCGGGGACAGTCAAACTCC. Its translation is CASSRGQSNS. The CDR3, in full, reads CASSRGQSNSDYTF.

In regard to this clone: The genes are named according to mouse. The read falls 4 residues short of the CDR3 end, and the missing part is taken from the germline J gene. V usage is TRBV13-3 and J usage is TRBJ1-2; D perhaps matches TRBD1 (6 bases). CDR1 NNHDY and CDR2 SYVADS come from the germline V gene. The CDR3 has 14 amino acids. V dropped 2 bases and J dropped 1 base, with 9 bases sitting between them. The sequenced CDR3 bases are TGTGCCAGCAGTGACGGGGGGCGAAACTCC. This codes for CASSDGGRNS. The full CDR3 sequence reads CASSDGGRNSDYTF.

Note on this clone: Gene names follow the mouse nomenclature. With the read ending 4 residues before the CDR3 end, the germline J gene is used to fill in that end. This chain uses TRBV1 with TRBJ2-5, with TRBD1 matching 9 bases. Germline CDR1 NSQYPW, CDR2 LRSPGD (reference sequence). V lost 7 bases, J lost 0 bases, and 2 bases stayed unmatched. CDR3 length: 14 amino acids. The chain's CDR3 is CTCNRGRNQDTQYF. The part of the CDR3 DNA that was read is TGCACCTGCAACAGGGGGCGTAACCAAGAC.

This clone was counted a few times. Mouse gene names and germline throughout. The CDR3 is cut off 3 residues early in the read; its end comes from the germline J gene. The same CDR3 also results from other DNA sequences found in this sample. This chain uses TRBV5 with TRBJ1-6; D not resolved. TRBJ1-6 is an ORF, and what it does is uncertain. Deletions cut 0 bases from V and 3 bases from J, with 6 bases between. Germline V gene lookup returns CDR1 LGHNA and CDR2 YNLKQL (reference sequence). The CDR3 covers 15 residues. The sequenced part of the CDR3 DNA is TGTGCCAGCAGCCAAGAGAACAACTATAATTCGCCC. Translating it yields CASSQENNYNSP. The entire CDR3 protein is CASSQENNYNSPLYF.

This clone was detected only a few times. The genes and germline here are from mouse. Read coverage stops 4 residues before the CDR3 terminus; the germline J gene supplies the remainder. The sample holds other DNA sequences that translate to the same CDR3. This chain connects TRBV31 to TRBJ2-2; D may be TRBD2 (7 bases). The germline gives CDR1 GKSSPN, CDR2 SITVG. V lost 0 bases and J 3 bases, leaving 11 bases between the germline ends. The length of the CDR3 is 15 residues. CDR3 DNA (partial): TGTGCCTGGAGTCTGGGGGGCGCGGACACCGGG. This translates into CAWSLGGADTG. The full CDR3 is CAWSLGGADTGQLYF.

This clone has just a few counts. Mouse names are used for the genes. The CDR3 is cut off 4 residues early in the read; its end comes from the germline J gene. V is TRBV13-2 and J is TRBJ1-2; weak D call: TRBD1 (6 bases). In germline, CDR1 is NNHNN, CDR2 SYGAGS (reference sequence). The CDR3 covers 13 residues. This chain's CDR3 is CASGDWGGDDYTF. The DNA read from the CDR3 is TGTGCCAGCGGTGACTGGGGGGGCGAC.

On this clone itself: Genes and germline come from the mouse. Read data end 4 residues before the CDR3 end; the end is taken from the germline J gene. The chain uses TRBV17 and TRBJ2-5; 8 nucleotides agree with TRBD2. Germline CDR1 and CDR2: MNHDT and YYDKIL. The CDR3 covers 15 residues. The junction had 4 bases not matched to a gene; V was cut back by 3 bases and J by 2 bases. This chain's CDR3 is CASSSGWGVQDTQYF. Partial CDR3 DNA: TGTGCTAGCAGTAGCGGCTGGGGGGTCCAAGAC.

As concerns this clone: Mouse gene names and germline throughout. The read falls 4 residues short of the CDR3 end, and the missing part is taken from the germline J gene. V gene TRBV1 combines with J gene TRBJ2-1; 9 bases align to TRBD2. CDR3 length: 15 residues. Germline lookup yields CDR1 NSQYPW and CDR2 LRSPGD (reference sequence). This chain's CDR3 is CTCSAEAGGETEQFF. The DNA read from the CDR3 is TGCACCTGCAGTGCAGAGGCTGGGGGGGAGACT.

A note on this clone: The gene names given are mouse names. The read is 4 residues too short to cover the CDR3 end, so that end is filled in from the germline J gene. The chain employs TRBV31 and TRBJ2-3; TRBD1 might be the D (6 bases). The V gene's germline CDR1 is GKSSPN and CDR2 SITVG. This CDR3 region has 15 residues. V lost 1 base and J 0 bases, leaving 11 bases between the germline ends. The CDR3 sequence is CAWSRDKPSAETLYF. CDR3 DNA (partial): TGTGCCTGGAGTCGGGACAAACCTAGTGCAGAA.

A few counts support this clone. Genes and germline are mouse. The observed sequence ends 4 residues before the CDR3 terminus, with the missing tail filled in from the germline J gene. V and J are TRBV19 and TRBJ2-1, with D perhaps matching TRBD1 (5 bases). The CDR3 consists of 13 residues. Germline lookup yields CDR1 FNHDT and CDR2 SITEND (reference sequence). Trimming left V 5 bases short and J 1 base short, with 7 bases between. The CDR3 bases that were read are TGTGCCAGCAGGGACACCAACTATGCT. Translation gives CASRDTNYA. The CDR3 in full is CASRDTNYAEQFF.

This clone was recorded a few times. Germline and genes: mouse. Coverage ceases 4 residues before the CDR3 finishes, and the germline J gene fills in the end. The chain is built from TRBV31 and TRBJ2-2, with D tentatively TRBD1 (6 bases). V was cut by 0 bases and J by 4 bases, with 12 bases left in between. The CDR3 is made up of 15 amino acids. Germline V gene sequence: CDR1 GKSSPN, CDR2 SITVG. The CDR3 bases that were read are TGTGCCTGGAGTCTAGAACAGGGTGGCACCGGG. Its protein product is CAWSLEQGGTG. The full CDR3 sequence reads CAWSLEQGGTGQLYF.

To note about this clone: Mouse gene names apply. The CDR3 end falls 3 residues outside the read, so it is completed with the germline J gene. V usage is TRBV5 and J usage is TRBJ1-6, with 10 positions matching TRBD1. TRBJ1-6 is treated as an ORF (open reading frame) with a function not yet certain. Looked up from germline, CDR1 is LGHNA and CDR2 is YNLKQL (reference sequence). The CDR3 length is 16 residues. J was trimmed by 2 bases and V by 4 bases; bases with no gene match: 2. Partial CDR3 DNA: TGTGCCAGCAGCCCGGGACAGGGGCCCTATAATTCGCCC. Its protein is CASSPGQGPYNSP. In full, the CDR3 is CASSPGQGPYNSPLYF.

Comment on this clone: Mouse gene names apply. The read is 4 residues too short to cover the CDR3 end, so that end is filled in from the germline J gene. The V gene is TRBV5, the J gene TRBJ2-3; the match to TRBD2 covers 10 bases. Germline assignment: CDR1 LGHNA and CDR2 YNLKQL (reference sequence). Germline trimming cut 1 base from V and 0 bases from J; bases unmatched to any gene: 4. This CDR3 is built from 17 residues. The CDR3 loop reads CASSQVGTGDSAETLYF. The CDR3 bases that were read are TGTGCCAGCAGCCAAGTAGGGACTGGGGATAGTGCAGAA.